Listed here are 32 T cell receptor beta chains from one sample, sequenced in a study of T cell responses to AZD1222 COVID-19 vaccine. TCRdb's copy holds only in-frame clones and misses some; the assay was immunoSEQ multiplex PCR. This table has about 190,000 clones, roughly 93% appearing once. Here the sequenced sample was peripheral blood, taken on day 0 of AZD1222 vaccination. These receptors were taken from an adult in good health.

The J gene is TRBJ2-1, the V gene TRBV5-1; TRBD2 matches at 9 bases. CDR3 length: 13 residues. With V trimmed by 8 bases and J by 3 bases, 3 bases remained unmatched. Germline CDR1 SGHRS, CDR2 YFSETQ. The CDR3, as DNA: TGCGCCAGTTCTAGCGGGATCTACAATGAGCAGTTCTTC. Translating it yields CASSSGIYNEQFF. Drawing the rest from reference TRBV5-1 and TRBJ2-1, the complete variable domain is KAGVTQTPRYLIKTRGQQVTLSCSPISGHRSVSWYQQTPGQGLQFLFEYFSETQRNKGNFPGRFSGRQFSNSRSEMNVSTLELGDSALYLCASSSGIYNEQFFGPGTRLTVL.

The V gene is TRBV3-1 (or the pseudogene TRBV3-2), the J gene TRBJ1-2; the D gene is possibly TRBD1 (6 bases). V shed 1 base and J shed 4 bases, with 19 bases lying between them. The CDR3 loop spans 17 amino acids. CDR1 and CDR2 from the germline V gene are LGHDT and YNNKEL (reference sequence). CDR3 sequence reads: CASSQASAGTYFYGYTF. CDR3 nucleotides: TGTGCCAGCAGCCAAGCCTCGGCGGGGACATACTTCTATGGCTACACCTTC.

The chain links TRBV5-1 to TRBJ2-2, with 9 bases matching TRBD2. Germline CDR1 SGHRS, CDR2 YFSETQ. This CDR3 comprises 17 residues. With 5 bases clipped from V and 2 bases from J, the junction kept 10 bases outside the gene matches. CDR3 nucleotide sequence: TGCGCCAGCAGTTCTATGGTACTAGCGGGTAACACCGGGGAGCTGTTTTTT. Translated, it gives CASSSMVLAGNTGELFF.

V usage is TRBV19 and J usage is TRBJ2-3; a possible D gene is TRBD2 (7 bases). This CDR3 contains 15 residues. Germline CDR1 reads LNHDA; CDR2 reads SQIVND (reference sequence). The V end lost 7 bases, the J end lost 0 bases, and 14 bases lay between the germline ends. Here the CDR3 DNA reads TGTGCCAGTAAACTCGGGGGGCCTAGCACAGATACGCAGTATTTT. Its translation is CASKLGGPSTDTQYF.

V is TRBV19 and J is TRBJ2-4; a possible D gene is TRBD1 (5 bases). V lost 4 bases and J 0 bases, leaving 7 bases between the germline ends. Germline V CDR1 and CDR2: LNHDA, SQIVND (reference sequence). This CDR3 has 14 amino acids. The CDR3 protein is CASSKQVAKNIQYF. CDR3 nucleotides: TGTGCCAGTAGTAAACAGGTAGCCAAAAACATTCAGTACTTC. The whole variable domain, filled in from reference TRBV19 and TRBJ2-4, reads DGGITQSPKYLFRKEGQNVTLSCEQNLNHDAMYWYRQDPGQGLRLIYYSQIVNDFQKGDIAEGYSVSREKKESFPLTVTSAQKNPTAFYLCASSKQVAKNIQYFGAGTRLSVL.

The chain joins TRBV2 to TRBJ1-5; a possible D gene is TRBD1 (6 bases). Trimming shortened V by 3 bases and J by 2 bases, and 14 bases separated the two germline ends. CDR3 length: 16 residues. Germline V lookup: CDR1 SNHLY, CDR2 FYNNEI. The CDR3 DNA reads TGTGCCAGCAGTGAGTCGGGCAGGGGAGGCAATCAGCCCCAGCATTTT. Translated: CASSESGRGGNQPQHF.

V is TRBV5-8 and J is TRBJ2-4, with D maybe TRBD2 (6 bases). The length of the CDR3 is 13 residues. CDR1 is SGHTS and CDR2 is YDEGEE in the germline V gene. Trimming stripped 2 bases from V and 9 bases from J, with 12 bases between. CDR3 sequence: CASSLRLDFIQYF. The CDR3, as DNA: TGTGCCAGCAGCTTACGACTAGATTTCATTCAGTACTTC.

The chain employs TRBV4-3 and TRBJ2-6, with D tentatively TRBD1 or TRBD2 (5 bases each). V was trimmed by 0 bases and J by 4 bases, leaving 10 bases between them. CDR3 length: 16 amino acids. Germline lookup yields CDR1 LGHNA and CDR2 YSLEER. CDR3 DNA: TGCGCCAGCAGCCAAGATGCCGGGGCCGGGGCCAACGTCCTGACTTTC. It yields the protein CASSQDAGAGANVLTF.

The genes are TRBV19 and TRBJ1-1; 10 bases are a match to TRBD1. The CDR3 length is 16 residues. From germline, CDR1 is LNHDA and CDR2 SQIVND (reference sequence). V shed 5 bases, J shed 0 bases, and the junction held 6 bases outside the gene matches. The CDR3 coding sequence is TGTGCCAGTAGTCTGGGACAGGGGAGTTTGAACACTGAAGCTTTCTTT. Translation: CASSLGQGSLNTEAFF.

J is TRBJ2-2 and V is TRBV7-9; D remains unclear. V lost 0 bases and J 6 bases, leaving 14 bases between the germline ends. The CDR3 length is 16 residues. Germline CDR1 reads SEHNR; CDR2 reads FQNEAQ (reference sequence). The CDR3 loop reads CASSLAGHRTPGELFF. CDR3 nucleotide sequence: TGTGCCAGCAGCTTAGCGGGCCACCGAACTCCCGGGGAGCTGTTTTTT.

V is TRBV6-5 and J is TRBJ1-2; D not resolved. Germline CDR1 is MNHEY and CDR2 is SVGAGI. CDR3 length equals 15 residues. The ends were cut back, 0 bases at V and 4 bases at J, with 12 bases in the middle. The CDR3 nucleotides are TGTGCCAGCAGTTACTCGTCTTCCGGGATCTATGGCTACACCTTC. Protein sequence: CASSYSSSGIYGYTF.

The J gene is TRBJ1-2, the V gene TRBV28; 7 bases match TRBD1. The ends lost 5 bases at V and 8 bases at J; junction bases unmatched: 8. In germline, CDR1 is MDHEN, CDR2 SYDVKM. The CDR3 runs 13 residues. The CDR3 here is CASSRQGMYGYTF. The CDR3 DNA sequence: TGTGCCAGCAGTCGACAGGGAATGTACGGCTACACCTTC.

The CDR3: CSVVPIAGTEAFF. In DNA, the CDR3 is TGCAGCGTTGTCCCCATAGCGGGCACTGAAGCTTTCTTT. This rearrangement joins TRBV29-1 to TRBJ1-1; D ambiguous. This CDR3 has 13 amino acids. From germline, CDR1 is SQVTM and CDR2 ANQGSEA. The ends were cut back, 4 bases at V and 4 bases at J, with 13 bases in the middle.

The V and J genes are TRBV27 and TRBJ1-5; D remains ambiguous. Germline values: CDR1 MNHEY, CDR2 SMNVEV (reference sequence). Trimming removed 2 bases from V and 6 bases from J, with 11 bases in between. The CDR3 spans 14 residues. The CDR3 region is CASSLVGARQPQHF. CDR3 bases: TGTGCCAGCAGTTTAGTGGGAGCACGTCAGCCCCAGCATTTT.

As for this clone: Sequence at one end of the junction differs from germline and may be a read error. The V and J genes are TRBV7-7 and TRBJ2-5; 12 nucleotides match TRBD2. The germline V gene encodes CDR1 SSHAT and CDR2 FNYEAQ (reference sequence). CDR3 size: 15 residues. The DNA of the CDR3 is TGTGCTAGCACCACCCTAGCGGGGGGGCGGCAGACCCAGTACTTC. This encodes CASTTLAGGRQTQYF. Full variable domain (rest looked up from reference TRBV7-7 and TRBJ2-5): GAGVSQSPRYKVTKRGQDVTLRCDPISSHATLYWYQQALGQGPEFLTYFNYEAQPDKSGLPSDRFSAERPEGSISTLTIQRTEQRDSAMYRCASTTLAGGRQTQYFGPGTRLLVL.

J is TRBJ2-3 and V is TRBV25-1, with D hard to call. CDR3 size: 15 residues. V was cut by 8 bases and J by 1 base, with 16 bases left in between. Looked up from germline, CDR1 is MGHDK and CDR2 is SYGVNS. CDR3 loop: CASAKWGDGTDTQYF. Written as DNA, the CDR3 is TGTGCCAGCGCCAAATGGGGTGATGGCACAGATACGCAGTATTTT. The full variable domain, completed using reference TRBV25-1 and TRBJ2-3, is EADIYQTPRYLVIGTGKKITLECSQTMGHDKMYWYQQDPGMELHLIHYSYGVNSTEKGDLSSESTVSRIRTEHFPLTLESARPSHTSQYLCASAKWGDGTDTQYFGPGTRLTVL.

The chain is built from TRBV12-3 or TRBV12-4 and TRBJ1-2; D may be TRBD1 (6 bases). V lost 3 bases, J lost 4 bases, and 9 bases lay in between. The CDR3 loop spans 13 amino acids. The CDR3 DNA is TGTGCCAGCAGTTTGGGGGGCGTCTATGGCTACACCTTC. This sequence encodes CASSLGGVYGYTF.

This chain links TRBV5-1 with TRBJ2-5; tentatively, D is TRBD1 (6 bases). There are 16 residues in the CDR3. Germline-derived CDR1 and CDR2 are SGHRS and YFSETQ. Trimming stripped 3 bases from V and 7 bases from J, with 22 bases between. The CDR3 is CASSSTGYSPRGTQYF. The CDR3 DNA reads TGCGCCAGCAGCTCGACAGGATACTCCCCACGGGGGACCCAGTACTTC.

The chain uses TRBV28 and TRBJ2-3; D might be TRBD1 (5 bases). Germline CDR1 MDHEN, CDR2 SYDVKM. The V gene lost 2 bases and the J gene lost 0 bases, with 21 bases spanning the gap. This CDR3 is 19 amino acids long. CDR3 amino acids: CASSLGMFWGGESTDTQYF. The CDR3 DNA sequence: TGTGCCAGCAGTTTAGGCATGTTCTGGGGCGGTGAAAGCACAGATACGCAGTATTTT.

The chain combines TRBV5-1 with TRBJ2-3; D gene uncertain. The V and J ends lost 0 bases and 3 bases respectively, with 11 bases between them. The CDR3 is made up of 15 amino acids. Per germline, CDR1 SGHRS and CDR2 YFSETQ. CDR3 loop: CASSLGDHGTDTQYF. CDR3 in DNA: TGCGCCAGCAGCTTGGGAGACCATGGGACAGATACGCAGTATTTT.

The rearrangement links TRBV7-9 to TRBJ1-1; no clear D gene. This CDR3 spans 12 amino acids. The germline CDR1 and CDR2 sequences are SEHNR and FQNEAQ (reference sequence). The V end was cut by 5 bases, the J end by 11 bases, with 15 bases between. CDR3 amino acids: CASSRDLTEAFF. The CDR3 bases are TGTGCCAGCAGCCGCGACTTGACCGAGGCTTTCTTT.

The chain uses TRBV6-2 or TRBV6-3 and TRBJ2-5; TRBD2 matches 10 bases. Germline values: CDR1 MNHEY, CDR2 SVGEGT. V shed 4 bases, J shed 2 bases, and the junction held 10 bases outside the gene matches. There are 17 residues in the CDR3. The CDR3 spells CASSSELAGDTQETQYF. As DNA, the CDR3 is TGTGCCAGCAGTTCAGAGCTAGCGGGAGACACACAAGAGACCCAGTACTTC.

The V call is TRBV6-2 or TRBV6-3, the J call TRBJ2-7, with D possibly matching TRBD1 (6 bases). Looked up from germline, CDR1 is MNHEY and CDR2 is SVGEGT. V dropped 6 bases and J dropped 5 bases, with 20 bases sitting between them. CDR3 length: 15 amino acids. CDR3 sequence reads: CASSLLQAGAHEQYF. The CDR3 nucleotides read TGTGCCAGCAGCCTCCTGCAGGCAGGGGCCCACGAGCAGTACTTC.

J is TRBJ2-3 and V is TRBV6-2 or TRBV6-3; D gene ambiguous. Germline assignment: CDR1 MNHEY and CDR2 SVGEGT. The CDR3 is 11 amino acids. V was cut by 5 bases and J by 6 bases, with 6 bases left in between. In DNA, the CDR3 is TGTGCCAGCAGTGGGTTGGATACGCAGTATTTT. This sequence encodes CASSGLDTQYF.

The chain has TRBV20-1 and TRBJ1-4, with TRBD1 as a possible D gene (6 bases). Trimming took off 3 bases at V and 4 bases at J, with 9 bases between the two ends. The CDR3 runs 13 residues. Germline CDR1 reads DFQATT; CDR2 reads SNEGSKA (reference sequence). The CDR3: CSASPRGNEKLFF. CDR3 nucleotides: TGCAGTGCTAGTCCCAGGGGTAATGAAAAACTGTTTTTT.

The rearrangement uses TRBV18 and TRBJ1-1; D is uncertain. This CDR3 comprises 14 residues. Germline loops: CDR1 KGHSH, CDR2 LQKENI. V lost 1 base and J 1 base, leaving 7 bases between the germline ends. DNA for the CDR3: TGTGCCAGCTCACCACGGGCTGCGAACACTGAAGCTTTCTTT. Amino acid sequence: CASSPRAANTEAFF.

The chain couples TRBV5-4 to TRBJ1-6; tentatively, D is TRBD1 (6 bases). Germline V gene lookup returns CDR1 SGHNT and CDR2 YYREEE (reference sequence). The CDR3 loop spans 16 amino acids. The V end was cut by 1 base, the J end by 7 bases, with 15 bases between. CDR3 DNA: TGTGCCAGCAGCTTGCTGGGGGCCCTGGTAAATTCACCCCTCCACTTT. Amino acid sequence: CASSLLGALVNSPLHF.

CDR3 residues: CASVGGGGEKLFF. CDR3 DNA: TGTGCCAGCGTGGGGGGCGGGGGTGAAAAACTGTTTTTT. This chain links TRBV2 with TRBJ1-4; tentative D call: TRBD1 (6 bases). CDR1 SNHLY and CDR2 FYNNEI come from the germline V gene. There are 13 residues in the CDR3. With 8 bases removed from V and 7 bases from J, the gap between germline ends came to 14 bases.

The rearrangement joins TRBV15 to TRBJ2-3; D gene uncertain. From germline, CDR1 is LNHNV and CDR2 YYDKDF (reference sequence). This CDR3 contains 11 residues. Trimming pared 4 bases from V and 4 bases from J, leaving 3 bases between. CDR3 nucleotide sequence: TGTGCCACCAGCACCCCAGATACGCAGTATTTT. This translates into CATSTPDTQYF.

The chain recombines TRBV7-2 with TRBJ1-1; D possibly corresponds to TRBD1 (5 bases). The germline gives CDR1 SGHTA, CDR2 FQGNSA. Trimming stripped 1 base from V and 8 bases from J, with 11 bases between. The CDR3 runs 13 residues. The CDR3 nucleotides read TGTGCCAGCAGCTTAGAACCCCCAGGGGAAGCTTTCTTT. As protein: CASSLEPPGEAFF.

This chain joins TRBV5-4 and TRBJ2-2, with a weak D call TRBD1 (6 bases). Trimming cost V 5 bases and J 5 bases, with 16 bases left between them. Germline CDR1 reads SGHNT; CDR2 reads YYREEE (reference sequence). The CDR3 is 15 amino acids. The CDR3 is CASRTTGPGTGELFF. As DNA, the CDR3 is TGTGCCAGCAGGACGACAGGCCCCGGGACCGGGGAGCTGTTTTTT.

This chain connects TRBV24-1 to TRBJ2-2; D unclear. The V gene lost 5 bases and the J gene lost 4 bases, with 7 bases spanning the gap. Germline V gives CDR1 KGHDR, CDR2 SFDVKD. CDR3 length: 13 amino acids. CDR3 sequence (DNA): TGTGCCACCAGTGTTTCGGGCACCGGGGAGCTGTTTTTT. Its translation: CATSVSGTGELFF.